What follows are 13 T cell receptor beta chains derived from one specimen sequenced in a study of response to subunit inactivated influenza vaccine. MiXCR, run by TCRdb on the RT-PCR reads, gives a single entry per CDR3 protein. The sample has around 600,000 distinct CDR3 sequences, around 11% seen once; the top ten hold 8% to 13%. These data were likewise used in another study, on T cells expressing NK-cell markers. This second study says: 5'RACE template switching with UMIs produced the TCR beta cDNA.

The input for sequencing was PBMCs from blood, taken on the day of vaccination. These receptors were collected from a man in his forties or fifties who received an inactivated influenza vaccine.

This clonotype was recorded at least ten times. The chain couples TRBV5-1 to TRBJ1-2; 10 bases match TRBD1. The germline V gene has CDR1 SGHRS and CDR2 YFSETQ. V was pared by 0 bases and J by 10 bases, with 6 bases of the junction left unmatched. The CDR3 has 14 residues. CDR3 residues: CASSLEGQGTPYTF. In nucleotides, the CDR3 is TGCGCCAGCAGCTTGGAGGGACAGGGGACACCCTACACCTTC.

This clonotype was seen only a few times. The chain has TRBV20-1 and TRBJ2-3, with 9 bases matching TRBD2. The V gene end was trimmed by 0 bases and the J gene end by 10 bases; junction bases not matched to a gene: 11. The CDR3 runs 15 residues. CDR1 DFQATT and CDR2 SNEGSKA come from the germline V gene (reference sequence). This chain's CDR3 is CSARDYRGGVSAQYF. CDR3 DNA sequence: TGCAGTGCTAGAGATTACCGCGGGGGGGTCTCTGCGCAGTATTTT.

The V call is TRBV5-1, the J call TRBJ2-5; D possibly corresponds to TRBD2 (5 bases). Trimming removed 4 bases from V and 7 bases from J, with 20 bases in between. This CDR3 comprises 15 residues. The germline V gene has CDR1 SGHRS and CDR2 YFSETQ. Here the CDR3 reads CASSTASSAEGTQYF. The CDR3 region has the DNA TGCGCCAGCAGCACGGCTAGCAGTGCCGAGGGGACCCAGTACTTC.

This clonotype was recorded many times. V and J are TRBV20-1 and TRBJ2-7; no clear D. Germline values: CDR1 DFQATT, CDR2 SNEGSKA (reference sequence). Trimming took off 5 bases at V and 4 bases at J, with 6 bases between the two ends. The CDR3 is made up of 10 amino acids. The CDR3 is CSAGEYEQYF. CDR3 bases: TGCAGTGCTGGGGAATACGAGCAGTACTTC.

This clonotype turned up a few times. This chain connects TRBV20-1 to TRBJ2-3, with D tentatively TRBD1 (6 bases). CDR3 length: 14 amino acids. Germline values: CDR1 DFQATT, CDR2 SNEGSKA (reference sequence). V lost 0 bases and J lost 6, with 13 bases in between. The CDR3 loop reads CSAREWTALDTQYF. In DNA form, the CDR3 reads TGCAGTGCTAGAGAGTGGACAGCTCTTGATACGCAGTATTTT.

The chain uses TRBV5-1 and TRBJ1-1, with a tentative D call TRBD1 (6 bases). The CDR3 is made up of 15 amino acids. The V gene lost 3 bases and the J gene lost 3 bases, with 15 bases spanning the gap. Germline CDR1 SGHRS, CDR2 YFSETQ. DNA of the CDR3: TGCGCCAGCAGCTCACAAGGGGGTGGGGACACTGAAGCTTTCTTT. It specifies CASSSQGGGDTEAFF.

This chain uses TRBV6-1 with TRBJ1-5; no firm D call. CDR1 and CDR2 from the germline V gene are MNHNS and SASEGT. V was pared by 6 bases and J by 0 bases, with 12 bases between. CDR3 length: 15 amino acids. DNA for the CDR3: TGTGCCAGCAGCCCAAGCGGGAATAGCAATCAGCCCCAGCATTTT. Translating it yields CASSPSGNSNQPQHF.

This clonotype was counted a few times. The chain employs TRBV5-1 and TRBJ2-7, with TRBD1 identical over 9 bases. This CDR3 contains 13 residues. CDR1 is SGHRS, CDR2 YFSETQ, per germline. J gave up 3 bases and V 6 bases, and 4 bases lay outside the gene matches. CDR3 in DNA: TGCGCCAGCACCTGGGACAGGGACTACGAGCAGTACTTC. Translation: CASTWDRDYEQYF.

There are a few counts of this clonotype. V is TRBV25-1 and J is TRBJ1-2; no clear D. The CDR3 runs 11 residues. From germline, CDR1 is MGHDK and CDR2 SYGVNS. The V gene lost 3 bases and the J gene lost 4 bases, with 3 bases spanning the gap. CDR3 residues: CASSDLYGYTF. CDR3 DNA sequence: TGTGCCAGCAGTGACCTCTATGGCTACACCTTC.

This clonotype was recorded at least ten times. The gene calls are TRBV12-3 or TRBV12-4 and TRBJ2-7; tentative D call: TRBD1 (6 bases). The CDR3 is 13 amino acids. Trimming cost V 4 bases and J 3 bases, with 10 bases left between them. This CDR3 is CASSWGHNYEQYF. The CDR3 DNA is TGTGCCAGCAGTTGGGGACACAACTACGAGCAGTACTTC.

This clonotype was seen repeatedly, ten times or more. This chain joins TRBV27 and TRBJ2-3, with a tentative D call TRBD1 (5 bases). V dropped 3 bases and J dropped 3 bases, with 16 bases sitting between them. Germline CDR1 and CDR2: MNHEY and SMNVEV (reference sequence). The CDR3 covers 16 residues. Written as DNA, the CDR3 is TGTGCCAGCAGTTTGTCACCGTGGGGCCAAACAGATACGCAGTATTTT. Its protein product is CASSLSPWGQTDTQYF.

The CDR3 DNA sequence: TGCAGTGCTAGTCTAGCGGAGACAGATACGCAGTATTTT. Amino acids: CSASLAETDTQYF. The chain uses TRBV20-1 and TRBJ2-3; 7 bases agree with TRBD2. The ends lost 3 bases at V and 3 bases at J; junction bases unmatched: 3. The CDR3 has 13 residues. Germline V gene lookup returns CDR1 DFQATT and CDR2 SNEGSKA (reference sequence).

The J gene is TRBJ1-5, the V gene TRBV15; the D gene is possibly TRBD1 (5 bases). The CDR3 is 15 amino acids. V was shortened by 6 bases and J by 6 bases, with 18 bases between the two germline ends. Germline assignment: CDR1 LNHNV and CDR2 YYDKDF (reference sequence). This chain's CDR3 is CATRVGGVQAQPQHF. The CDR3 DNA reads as TGTGCCACCAGAGTGGGGGGAGTCCAGGCTCAGCCCCAGCATTTT.